One and the same sample provided the 8 T cell receptor beta chains below, sequenced in a study of blood T cells in healthy people across ages. Using a J-beta primer mix together with a sample-barcoded 5' primer, a second PCR was run for about 7 to 12 cycles. TCRdb redid the calling of the 5' RACE reads with MiXCR, one entry per CDR3 protein. The data contain approximately 780,000 distinct CDR3 sequences, 20% to 30% of them singletons. These same data were also listed under a study on T cells of mothers and their children.

Sequencing used blood. Every receptor here comes from a boy younger than 18 in good health.

This clonotype was counted only a few times. This chain connects TRBV14 to TRBJ2-1; D is possibly TRBD2 (6 bases). This CDR3 has 16 amino acids. Per the germline V gene, CDR1 is SGHDN and CDR2 is FVKESK. Deletions cut 0 bases from V and 3 bases from J, with 12 bases between. Here the CDR3 reads CASSQDWRGLYNEQFF. The CDR3 DNA follows: TGTGCCAGCAGCCAAGATTGGAGGGGTCTCTACAATGAGCAGTTCTTC.

The chain carries TRBV5-1 and TRBJ2-5, with 9 bases matching TRBD2. Trimming took 2 bases from V and 1 from J; bases not matched to a gene: 6. Germline V gene sequence: CDR1 SGHRS, CDR2 YFSETQ. The CDR3 is 16 amino acids. This CDR3 reads CASSFQSAGGQETQYF. CDR3 nucleotides: TGCGCCAGCAGCTTCCAGTCAGCGGGGGGCCAAGAGACCCAGTACTTC.

This clonotype was counted only a few times. V gene TRBV3-1 combines with J gene TRBJ2-1, with a tentative D call TRBD2 (5 bases). V lost 6 bases and J 0 bases, leaving 15 bases between the germline ends. There are 16 residues in the CDR3. The germline V gene encodes CDR1 LGHDT and CDR2 YNNKEL (reference sequence). DNA for the CDR3: TGTGCCAGCAGTTGGGAGCGGTGGGACTCCTACAATGAGCAGTTCTTC. It yields the protein CASSWERWDSYNEQFF.

This clonotype appeared a few times. At one boundary the junction diverges from the germline segment, which might be a read error. The chain carries TRBV7-7 and TRBJ2-2; 7 nucleotides agree with TRBD1. CDR1 is SSHAT and CDR2 is FNYEAQ in the germline V gene (reference sequence). There are 16 residues in the CDR3. The CDR3 sequence is CASSPEVAGGTGELFF. As DNA, the CDR3 is TGTGCTAGCAGCCCCGAGGTGGCAGGGGGAACCGGGGAGCTGTTTTTT.

The chain is built from TRBV7-2 and TRBJ2-1, with D possibly TRBD2 on 6 matching bases. TRBJ2-7 matches the DNA end more closely, so the J call is doubtful. Germline CDR1 reads SGHTA; CDR2 reads FQGNSA. The CDR3 has 15 amino acids. CDR3 DNA: TGTGCCAGCAGCTCCCCCGTGGGGGGTATCTACGAGCAGTACTTC. Translated: CASSSPVGGIYEQYF.

The rearrangement uses TRBV12-3 or TRBV12-4 and TRBJ1-4; TRBD1 matches 10 bases. The CDR3 totals 18 residues. Trimming at V came to 3 bases and at J to 0 bases, leaving 7 bases not matched to a gene. Written as DNA, the CDR3 is TGTGCCAGCAGTTTTACCGGGGACAGGGGACCAACTAATGAAAAACTGTTTTTT. Its translation is CASSFTGDRGPTNEKLFF.

The chain combines TRBV4-1 with TRBJ1-2; D ambiguous. V was trimmed by 1 base and J by 4 bases, leaving 7 bases between them. The CDR3 sequence is 13 residues long. Germline lookup yields CDR1 MGHRA and CDR2 YSYEKL. CDR3 in amino acids: CASSQGVAYGYTF. CDR3 nucleotides: TGCGCCAGCAGCCAAGGGGTAGCCTATGGCTACACCTTC.

The sample holds a few counts of this clonotype. V is TRBV11-2 and J is TRBJ2-5; D may be TRBD1 (5 bases). Per germline, CDR1 SGHAT and CDR2 FQNNGV. The CDR3 spans 15 residues. Trimming took 0 bases from V and 4 from J, leaving 12 bases between them. The CDR3 DNA follows: TGTGCCAGCAGCTTAGAACTACAGGAACGAGAGACCCAGTACTTC. Translated, it gives CASSLELQERETQYF.